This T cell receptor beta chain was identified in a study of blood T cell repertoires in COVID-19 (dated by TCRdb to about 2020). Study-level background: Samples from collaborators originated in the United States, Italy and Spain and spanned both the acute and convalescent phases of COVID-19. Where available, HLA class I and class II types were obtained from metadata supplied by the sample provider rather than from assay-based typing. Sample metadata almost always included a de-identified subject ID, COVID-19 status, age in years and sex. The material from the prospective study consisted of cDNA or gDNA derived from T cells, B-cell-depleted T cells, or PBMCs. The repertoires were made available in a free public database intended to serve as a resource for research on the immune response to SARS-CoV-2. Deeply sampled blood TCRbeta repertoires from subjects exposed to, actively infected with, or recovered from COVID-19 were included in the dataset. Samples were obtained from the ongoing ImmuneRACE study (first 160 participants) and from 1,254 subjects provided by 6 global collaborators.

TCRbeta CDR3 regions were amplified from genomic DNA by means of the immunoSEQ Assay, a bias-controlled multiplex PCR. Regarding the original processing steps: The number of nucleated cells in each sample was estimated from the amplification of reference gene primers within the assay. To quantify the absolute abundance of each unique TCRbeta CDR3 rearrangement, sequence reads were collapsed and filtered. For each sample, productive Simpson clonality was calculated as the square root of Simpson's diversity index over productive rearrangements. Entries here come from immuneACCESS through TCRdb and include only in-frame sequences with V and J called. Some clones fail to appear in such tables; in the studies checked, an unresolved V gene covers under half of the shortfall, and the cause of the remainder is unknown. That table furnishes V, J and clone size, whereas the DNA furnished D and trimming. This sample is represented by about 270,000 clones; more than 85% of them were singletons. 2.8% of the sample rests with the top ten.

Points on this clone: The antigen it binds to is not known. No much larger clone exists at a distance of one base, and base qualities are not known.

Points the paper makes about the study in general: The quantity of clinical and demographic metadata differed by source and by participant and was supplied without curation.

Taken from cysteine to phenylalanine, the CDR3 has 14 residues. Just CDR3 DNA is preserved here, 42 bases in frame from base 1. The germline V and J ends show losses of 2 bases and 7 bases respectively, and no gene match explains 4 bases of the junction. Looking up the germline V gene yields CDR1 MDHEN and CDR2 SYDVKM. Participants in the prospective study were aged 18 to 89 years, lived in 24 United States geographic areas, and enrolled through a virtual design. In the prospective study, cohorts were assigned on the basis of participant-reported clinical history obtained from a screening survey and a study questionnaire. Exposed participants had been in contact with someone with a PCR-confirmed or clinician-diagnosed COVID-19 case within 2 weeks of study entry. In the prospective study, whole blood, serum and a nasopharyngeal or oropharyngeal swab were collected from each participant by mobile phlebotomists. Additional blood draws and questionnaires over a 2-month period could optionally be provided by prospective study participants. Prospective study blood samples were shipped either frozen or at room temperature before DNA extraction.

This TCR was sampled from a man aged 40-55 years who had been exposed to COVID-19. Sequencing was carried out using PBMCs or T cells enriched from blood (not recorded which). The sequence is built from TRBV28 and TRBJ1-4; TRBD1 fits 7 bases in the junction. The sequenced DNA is TGTGCCAGCAGTTTACAGGGGGTTCGTGAAAAACTGTTTTTT. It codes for CASSLQGVREKLFF.